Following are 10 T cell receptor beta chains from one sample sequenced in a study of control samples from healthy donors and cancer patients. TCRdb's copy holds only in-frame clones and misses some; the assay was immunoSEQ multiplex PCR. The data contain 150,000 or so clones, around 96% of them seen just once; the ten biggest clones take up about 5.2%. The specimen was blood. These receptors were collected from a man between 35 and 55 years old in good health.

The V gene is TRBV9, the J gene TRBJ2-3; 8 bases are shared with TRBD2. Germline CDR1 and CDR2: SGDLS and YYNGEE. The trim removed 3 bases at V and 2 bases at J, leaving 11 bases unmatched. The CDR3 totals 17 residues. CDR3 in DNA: TGTGCCAGCAGCGACCATTGGGTAGCGGGGAACACAGATACGCAGTATTTT. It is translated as CASSDHWVAGNTDTQYF. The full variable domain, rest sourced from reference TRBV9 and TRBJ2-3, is DSGVTQTPKHLITATGQRVTLRCSPRSGDLSVYWYQQSLDQGLQFLIQYYNGEERAKGNILERFSAQQFPDLHSELNLSSLELGDSALYFCASSDHWVAGNTDTQYFGPGTRLTVL.

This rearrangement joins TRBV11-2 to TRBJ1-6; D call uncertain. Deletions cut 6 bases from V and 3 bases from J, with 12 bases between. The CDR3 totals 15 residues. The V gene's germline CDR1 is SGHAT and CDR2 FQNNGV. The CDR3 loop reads CASRTQRHYNSPLHF. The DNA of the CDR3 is TGTGCCAGCAGAACACAGCGCCACTATAATTCACCCCTCCACTTT.

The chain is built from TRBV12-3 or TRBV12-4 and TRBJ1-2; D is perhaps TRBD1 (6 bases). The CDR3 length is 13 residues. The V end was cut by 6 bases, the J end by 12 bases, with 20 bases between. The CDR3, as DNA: TGTGCCAGCAGCCCTACGGGGGGCAGGGGCGACACCTTC. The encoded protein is CASSPTGGRGDTF.

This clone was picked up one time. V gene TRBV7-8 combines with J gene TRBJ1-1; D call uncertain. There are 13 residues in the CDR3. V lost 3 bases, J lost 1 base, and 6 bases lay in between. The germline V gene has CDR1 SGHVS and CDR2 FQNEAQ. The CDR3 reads CASSFVRNTEAFF. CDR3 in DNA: TGTGCCAGCAGCTTTGTTCGGAACACTGAAGCTTTCTTT.

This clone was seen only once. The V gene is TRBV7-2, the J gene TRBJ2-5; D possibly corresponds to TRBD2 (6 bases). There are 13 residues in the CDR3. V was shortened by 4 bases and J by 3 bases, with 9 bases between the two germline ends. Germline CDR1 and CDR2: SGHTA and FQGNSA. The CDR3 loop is CASSWGLEETQYF. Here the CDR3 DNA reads TGTGCCAGCAGCTGGGGACTCGAAGAGACCCAGTACTTC. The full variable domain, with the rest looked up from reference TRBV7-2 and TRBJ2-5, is GAGVSQSPSNKVTEKGKDVELRCDPISGHTALYWYRQSLGQGLEFLIYFQGNSAPDKSGLPSDRFSAERTGGSVSTLTIQRTQQEDSAVYLCASSWGLEETQYFGPGTRLLVL.

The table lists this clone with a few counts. CDR3 in DNA: TGTGCCAGCAGTTTAGGAACAGGGATGAACACTGAAGCTTTCTTT. Translation gives CASSLGTGMNTEAFF. The chain has TRBV27 and TRBJ1-1, with D possibly being TRBD1 (6 bases). The CDR3 length is 15 residues. V lost 2 bases, J lost 0 bases, and 10 bases lay in between. CDR1 is MNHEY and CDR2 is SMNVEV in the germline V gene (reference sequence).

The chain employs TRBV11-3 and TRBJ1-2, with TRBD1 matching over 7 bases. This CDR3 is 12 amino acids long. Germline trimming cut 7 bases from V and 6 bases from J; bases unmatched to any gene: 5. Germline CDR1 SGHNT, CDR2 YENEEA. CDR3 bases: TGTGCCAGCATCACCGGGACAGATGGCTACACCTTC. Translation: CASITGTDGYTF.

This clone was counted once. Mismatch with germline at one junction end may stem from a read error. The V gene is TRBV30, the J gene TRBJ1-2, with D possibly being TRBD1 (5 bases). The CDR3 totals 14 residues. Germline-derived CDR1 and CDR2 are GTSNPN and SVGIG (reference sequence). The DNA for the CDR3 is TGTGCCTGGGGGGATGTTGCAGGGAGGTTTGGCTGCACCTTC. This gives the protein CAWGDVAGRFGCTF.

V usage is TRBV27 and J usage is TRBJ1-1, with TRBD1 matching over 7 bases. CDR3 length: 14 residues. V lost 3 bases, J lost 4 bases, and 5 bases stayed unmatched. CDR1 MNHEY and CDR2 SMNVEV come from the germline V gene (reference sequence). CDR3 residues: CASSLRRDSTEAFF. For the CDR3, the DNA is TGTGCCAGCAGTTTGAGGAGGGACAGCACTGAAGCTTTCTTT.

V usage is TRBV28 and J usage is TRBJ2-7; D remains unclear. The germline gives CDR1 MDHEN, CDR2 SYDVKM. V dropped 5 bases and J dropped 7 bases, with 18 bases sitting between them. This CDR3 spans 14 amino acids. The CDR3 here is CASSDAQSLDEQYF. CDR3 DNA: TGTGCCAGCAGTGATGCCCAAAGTCTCGATGAGCAGTACTTC.